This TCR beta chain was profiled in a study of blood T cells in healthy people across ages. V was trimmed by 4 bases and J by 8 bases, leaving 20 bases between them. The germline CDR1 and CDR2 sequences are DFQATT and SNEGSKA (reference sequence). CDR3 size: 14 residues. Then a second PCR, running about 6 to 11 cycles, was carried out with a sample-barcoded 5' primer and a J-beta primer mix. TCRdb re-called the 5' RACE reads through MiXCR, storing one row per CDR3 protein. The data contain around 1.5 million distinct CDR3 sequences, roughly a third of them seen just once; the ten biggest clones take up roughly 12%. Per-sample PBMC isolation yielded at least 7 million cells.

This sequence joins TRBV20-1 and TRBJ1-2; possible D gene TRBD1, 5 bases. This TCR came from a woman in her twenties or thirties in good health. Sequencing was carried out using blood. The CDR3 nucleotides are TGCAGTGCTACCACACGCAGGGCGCAGGAGGGCTACACCTTC. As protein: CSATTRRAQEGYTF.